This T cell receptor (beta chain) was observed in a study of T cell repertoires in cytomegalovirus infection. Study summary: Public TCR beta signatures marked donors with CMV infection and the matching HLA.

Study-level points and caveats: The study found HLA-C-restricted CMV-specific TCR beta clonotypes dominating the ex vivo response.

Details on this clonotype: Antigen unknown.

TCRdb reprocessed the reads with MiXCR, giving one entry per CDR3 protein. The sample includes a few hundred thousand distinct CDR3 sequences, 9.5% seen only once; the top ten take approximately 4.5%. This CDR3 has 15 residues. The ends were cut back, 6 bases at V and 6 bases at J, with 17 bases in the middle. Sample: PBMCs. The chain recombines TRBV12-3 or TRBV12-4 with TRBJ2-2, with D tentatively TRBD2 (6 bases). The receptor was derived from a human donor in good health (CMV status not recorded). Some clones in this sample may be carry-over from other donors' samples. CDR3 nucleotides: TGTGCCAGCAGCGACCCAGGGCGGGGAGCCGGGGAGCTGTTTTTT. Encoded protein: CASSDPGRGAGELFF.